The 31 T cell receptor beta chains below come from one sample, sequenced in a study of blood T cells in healthy people across ages. A sample-barcoded 5' primer and a J-beta primer mix were used in a second PCR of roughly 7 to 11 cycles. Via MiXCR, TCRdb re-called the 5' RACE reads, giving one row per CDR3 protein. The table lists hundreds of thousands of distinct CDR3 sequences, roughly half of them singletons. Sequencing used blood. Receptors were obtained from a man aged 60-69 years in good health.

This chain connects TRBV11-2 to TRBJ2-7; 12 bases align to TRBD2. This CDR3 is built from 15 residues. V was clipped by 4 bases and J by 3 bases; unmatched bases: 4. Germline V lookup: CDR1 SGHAT, CDR2 FQNNGV. CDR3 coding DNA: TGTGCCAGCAGCTGGATGGGACTAGCGGGCTACGAGCAGTACTTC. Its translation is CASSWMGLAGYEQYF.

The chain combines TRBV15 with TRBJ1-1; possible D gene TRBD1, 6 bases. Trimming took off 0 bases at V and 5 bases at J, with 19 bases between the two ends. The length of the CDR3 is 17 residues. Germline V CDR1 and CDR2: LNHNV, YYDKDF (reference sequence). Here the CDR3 DNA reads TGTGCCACCAGCAGAGAAGGGGCCTTCAGGGGTAAAACTGAAGCTTTCTTT. Residues: CATSREGAFRGKTEAFF. Full variable domain (rest looked up from reference TRBV15 and TRBJ1-1): DAMVIQNPRYQVTQFGKPVTLSCSQTLNHNVMYWYQQKSSQAPKLLFHYYDKDFNNEADTPDNFQSRRPNTSFCFLDIRSPGLGDTAMYLCATSREGAFRGKTEAFFGQGTRLTVV.

The chain uses TRBV9 and TRBJ2-3; 9 bases line up with TRBD1. Looked up from germline, CDR1 is SGDLS and CDR2 is YYNGEE. The CDR3 has 15 residues. Trimming removed 3 bases from V and 8 bases from J; junction bases left unmatched: 10. CDR3 residues: CASSADRGGAVTQYF. CDR3 nucleotide sequence: TGTGCCAGCAGCGCGGACAGGGGTGGGGCAGTTACGCAGTATTTT.

This chain links TRBV6-2 or TRBV6-3 with TRBJ2-7, with 11 bases that match TRBD2. J was trimmed by 4 bases and V by 5 bases; bases with no gene match: 10. CDR1 is MNHEY and CDR2 is SVGEGT in the germline V gene. The CDR3 runs 16 residues. The CDR3 region has the DNA TGTGCCAGCAGTCTGCACCCACTAGCGGGGGAATACGAGCAGTACTTC. Residues: CASSLHPLAGEYEQYF.

This chain joins TRBV20-1 and TRBJ2-7; TRBD1 is a possible D gene (5 bases). The CDR3 is made up of 14 amino acids. The V end lost 0 bases, the J end lost 0 bases, and 9 bases lay between the germline ends. Germline V CDR1 and CDR2: DFQATT, SNEGSKA (reference sequence). CDR3: CSAREPDSSYEQYF. The CDR3, as DNA: TGCAGTGCTAGAGAGCCAGACAGCTCCTACGAGCAGTACTTC.

The V gene is TRBV6-2 or TRBV6-3, the J gene TRBJ2-4, with D possibly TRBD1 on 6 matching bases. CDR1 is MNHEY and CDR2 is SVGEGT in the germline V gene. V lost 10 bases, J lost 1 base, and 14 bases lay in between. There are 14 residues in the CDR3. CDR3 in amino acids: CATQQGLAKNIQYF. CDR3 DNA sequence: TGTGCCACCCAGCAGGGGTTGGCCAAAAACATTCAGTACTTC.

In the case of this clonotype: One end of the junction fails to match germline, which may point to a read error. This chain connects TRBV7-7 to TRBJ2-3; 13 positions match TRBD2. Germline assignment: CDR1 SSHAT and CDR2 FNYEAQ (reference sequence). The CDR3 is made up of 15 amino acids. The CDR3 spells CASSSGLAGKDTQYF. The CDR3 DNA reads as TGTGCTAGCAGCTCGGGACTAGCGGGGAAAGATACGCAGTATTTT.

A word on this clonotype: One end of the junction fails to match germline, which may point to a read error. This chain uses TRBV20-1 with TRBJ2-7; D is unresolved. The CDR3 is 12 amino acids. Germline V gene lookup returns CDR1 DFQATT and CDR2 SNEGSKA (reference sequence). In nucleotides, the CDR3 is TGCAGGGCTAGAGTCCCACCCTACGAGCAGTACTTC. Residues: CRARVPPYEQYF.

This clonotype was seen only a few times. The chain has TRBV29-1 and TRBJ1-2; tentative D call: TRBD1 (6 bases). The CDR3 length is 12 residues. In germline, CDR1 is SQVTM, CDR2 ANQGSEA. The V gene lost 7 bases and the J gene lost 8 bases, with 17 bases spanning the gap. DNA for the CDR3: TGCAGCGGGCGGGACACCAGTAGGGGCTACACCTTC. It translates to CSGRDTSRGYTF.

The CDR3 region has the DNA TGCAGTGCTAGAGATTCTACCGGGGCCCAGGGCTCCTATAATTCACCCCTCCACTTT. Protein sequence: CSARDSTGAQGSYNSPLHF. The chain is built from TRBV20-1 and TRBJ1-6; TRBD1 might be the D (5 bases). V shed 0 bases and J shed 0 bases, with 18 bases lying between them. CDR3 length: 19 residues. CDR1 and CDR2 (germline): DFQATT, SNEGSKA (reference sequence).

Regarding this clonotype: The junction departs from germline at one end; a sequencing error may be responsible. The chain is built from TRBV10-3 and TRBJ2-7; D assignment may be TRBD1 or TRBD2 (5 bases each). This CDR3 is built from 14 residues. Germline CDR1 is ENHRY and CDR2 is SYGVKD. CDR3 bases: TGCGCCACGAGTCCGGGACGGGGTCCGTACGAGCAGTACTTC. Translation gives CATSPGRGPYEQYF.

The DNA for the CDR3 is TGTGCCAGCAGCCCCGGACTGTACAATGAGCAGTTCTTC. Translating gives CASSPGLYNEQFF. The rearrangement uses TRBV11-1 and TRBJ2-1, with D possibly matching TRBD2 (5 bases). The CDR3 length is 13 residues. In germline, CDR1 is SGHAT, CDR2 FQDESV (reference sequence). V was trimmed by 5 bases and J by 4 bases, leaving 9 bases between them. The full variable domain, its missing parts supplied by reference TRBV11-1 and TRBJ2-1, is EAEVAQSPRYKITEKSQAVAFWCDPISGHATLYWYRQILGQGPELLVQFQDESVVDDSQLPKDRFSAERLKGVDSTLKIQPAELGDSAMYLCASSPGLYNEQFFGPGTRLTVL.

The chain couples TRBV27 to TRBJ1-2; D gene uncertain. The CDR3 length is 16 residues. The V and J ends lost 6 bases and 8 bases respectively, with 25 bases between them. The germline V gene encodes CDR1 MNHEY and CDR2 SMNVEV (reference sequence). This CDR3 is CASRGTGRQFPWGYTF. The CDR3 DNA follows: TGTGCCAGCAGAGGTACCGGGAGGCAGTTCCCTTGGGGCTACACCTTC.

Of note for this clonotype: A much larger clone differs by one base, so this may be a read error. The chain couples TRBV27 to TRBJ2-4, with a weak D call TRBD1 (6 bases). Germline CDR1 is MNHEY and CDR2 is SMNVEV (reference sequence). Trimming pared 5 bases from V and 7 bases from J, leaving 15 bases between. This CDR3 has 14 amino acids. CDR3 DNA: TGTGCCAGCAGTCCTCGTGAGAGGGGGAACATTCAGTACTTC. Translating gives CASSPRERGNIQYF.

This clonotype was counted only a few times. This chain joins TRBV7-2 and TRBJ1-4; 8 bases fit TRBD1. CDR1 is SGHTA and CDR2 is FQGNSA in the germline V gene. The CDR3 contains 15 residues. The junction had 1 base not matched to a gene; V was cut back by 2 bases and J by 2 bases. The CDR3 coding sequence is TGTGCCAGCAGCTTAAGGACAGGGACTAATGAAAAACTGTTTTTT. Residues: CASSLRTGTNEKLFF.

This clonotype came up a few times. The rearrangement joins TRBV7-8 to TRBJ2-1, with 7 bases that match TRBD2. V lost 5 bases and J lost 0; bases outside the gene matches: 4. The length of the CDR3 is 15 residues. The germline gives CDR1 SGHVS, CDR2 FQNEAQ. CDR3 sequence: CASSPLAVSYNEQFF. The CDR3 nucleotides read TGTGCCAGCAGCCCGCTAGCGGTCTCCTACAATGAGCAGTTCTTC.

This clonotype came up many times. The chain has TRBV28 and TRBJ2-7; TRBD2 matches at 13 bases. From germline, CDR1 is MDHEN and CDR2 SYDVKM. V was pared by 5 bases and J by 3 bases, with 4 bases of the junction left unmatched. The CDR3 extends over 15 amino acids. The DNA for the CDR3 is TGTGCCAGCAGTCGCGGGACTAGCGGGAACTACGAGCAGTACTTC. Protein sequence: CASSRGTSGNYEQYF.

The chain uses TRBV9 and TRBJ2-1, with TRBD2 identical over 8 bases. V shed 4 bases and J 5 bases; nucleotides not matched to a gene: 8. This CDR3 has 15 residues. Germline V gene data show CDR1 as SGDLS and CDR2 as YYNGEE. CDR3 sequence reads: CASSPRSGANNEQFF. The CDR3, as DNA: TGTGCCAGCAGCCCCCGTAGCGGGGCCAACAATGAGCAGTTCTTC.

This clonotype has just one count. This chain links TRBV21-1 with TRBJ1-1; the table's TRBD1 call for D was not verified on the DNA. TRBV21-1 is a pseudogene locus. This CDR3 contains 12 residues. The CDR3 protein is CASSPWRTEAFF. In DNA, the CDR3 is TGTGCCAGCAGCCCCTGGCGGACCGAAGCTTTCTTT.

This clonotype occurred a few times. The chain couples TRBV7-2 to TRBJ2-1, with 9 nucleotides matching TRBD2. This CDR3 is built from 15 residues. Germline CDR1 is SGHTA and CDR2 is FQGNSA. V was pared by 3 bases and J by 4 bases, with 4 bases of the junction left unmatched. CDR3 nucleotides: TGTGCCAGCAGCTTTACTAGCGGGCCTTACAATGAGCAGTTCTTC. Encoded protein: CASSFTSGPYNEQFF.

This clonotype was seen once. CDR3 sequence reads: CSASPARQGTNEQYF. The CDR3, as DNA: TGCAGTGCTAGTCCGGCACGGCAGGGTACTAACGAGCAGTACTTC. The chain has TRBV20-1 and TRBJ2-5; a possible D gene is TRBD1 (5 bases). Judging by the DNA end, TRBJ2-7 fits better; the J call may be wrong. CDR3 length: 15 residues. CDR1 and CDR2 from the germline V gene are DFQATT and SNEGSKA (reference sequence).

This clonotype has more than one count but fewer than ten. The chain has TRBV6-5 and TRBJ2-7; 8 bases are a match to TRBD1. The junction had 15 bases not matched to a gene; V was cut back by 9 bases and J by 2 bases. The CDR3 is made up of 16 amino acids. CDR1 MNHEY and CDR2 SVGAGI come from the germline V gene. The CDR3 loop is CASQLNTGTGAYEQYF. CDR3 nucleotides: TGTGCCAGTCAACTTAATACCGGGACAGGAGCCTACGAGCAGTACTTC.

This clonotype was seen a handful of times. This chain joins TRBV6-1 and TRBJ2-5, with a possible D match to TRBD1 (5 bases). The CDR3 is made up of 13 amino acids. Germline CDR1 MNHNS, CDR2 SASEGT. Trimming left V 6 bases short and J 1 base short, with 9 bases between. The CDR3 nucleotides read TGTGCCAGCAGCGGACAATCCCAAGAGACCCAGTACTTC. The encoded protein is CASSGQSQETQYF.

The rearrangement uses TRBV18 and TRBJ2-7; D not certain. The J call could be wrong; TRBJ2-5 is a better fit for the DNA end. This CDR3 is 13 amino acids long. Germline CDR1 KGHSH, CDR2 LQKENI. CDR3: CASSPGQEETQYF. The DNA of the CDR3 is TGTGCCAGCTCACCAGGCCAGGAAGAGACCCAGTACTTC.

As for this clonotype: At one end the junction does not follow the germline gene, possibly because of a read error. The V call is TRBV4-3, the J call TRBJ2-1; no definite D call. Germline V gene lookup returns CDR1 LGHNA and CDR2 YSLEER. The length of the CDR3 is 15 residues. The CDR3 region is CVSSQDPGRANEQFF. The CDR3 coding sequence is TGCGTCAGCAGCCAAGATCCGGGCAGAGCCAATGAGCAGTTCTTC.

This clonotype was seen a few times. The gene calls are TRBV7-2 and TRBJ2-1, with 7 bases that match TRBD2. Germline V CDR1 and CDR2: SGHTA, FQGNSA. The CDR3 is made up of 17 amino acids. V was clipped by 3 bases and J by 3 bases; unmatched bases: 11. CDR3 residues: CASSLSSFGRSYNEQFF. CDR3 nucleotide sequence: TGTGCCAGCAGCTTGAGTAGTTTCGGGAGGAGCTACAATGAGCAGTTCTTC. Combining the CDR3 with reference TRBV7-2 and TRBJ2-1 gives the whole variable domain GAGVSQSPSNKVTEKGKDVELRCDPISGHTALYWYRQSLGQGLEFLIYFQGNSAPDKSGLPSDRFSAERTGGSVSTLTIQRTQQEDSAVYLCASSLSSFGRSYNEQFFGPGTRLTVL.

This clonotype was found a few times. The chain carries TRBV7-2 and TRBJ1-4; 8 bases align to TRBD1. The CDR3 is 14 residues long. V shed 5 bases, J shed 7 bases, and the junction held 6 bases outside the gene matches. Germline V gene data show CDR1 as SGHTA and CDR2 as FQGNSA. As DNA, the CDR3 is TGTGCCAGCAGCACACCGACAGGGGTTGAAAAACTGTTTTTT. Translating gives CASSTPTGVEKLFF.

There are many counts of this clonotype. V gene TRBV28 combines with J gene TRBJ1-2; 7 bases are shared with TRBD1. Trimming took 6 bases from V and 8 from J; bases not matched to a gene: 12. Germline CDR1 is MDHEN and CDR2 is SYDVKM. This CDR3 is 14 amino acids long. This chain's CDR3 is CASSPSGTVRGYTF. The DNA for the CDR3 is TGTGCCAGCAGCCCCTCAGGGACAGTGCGCGGCTACACCTTC.

As to this clonotype: This may be a read error, as it is one base from a much larger clone. The chain links TRBV29-1 to TRBJ2-7; D is unclear. The CDR3 extends over 11 amino acids. Germline lookup yields CDR1 SQVTM and CDR2 ANQGSEA. The CDR3 DNA sequence: TGCAGCGCCCTCGTCCCCTACGAGCGGTACTTC. Protein sequence: CSALVPYERYF.

The V and J genes are TRBV4-3 and TRBJ2-7; 9 bases agree with TRBD1. The CDR3 length is 14 residues. Per germline, CDR1 LGHNA and CDR2 YSLEER. With 4 bases clipped from V and 4 bases from J, the junction kept 5 bases outside the gene matches. The chain's CDR3 is CASSRRTGEYEQYF. CDR3 bases: TGCGCCAGCAGCCGACGGACAGGGGAATACGAGCAGTACTTC.

This sequence joins TRBV12-3 or TRBV12-4 and TRBJ1-2, with D possibly matching TRBD1 (5 bases). V was cut by 6 bases and J by 4 bases, with 12 bases left in between. The length of the CDR3 is 13 residues. CDR3 in amino acids: CASSPAGLYGYTF. In DNA form, the CDR3 reads TGTGCCAGCAGCCCCGCAGGGCTCTATGGCTACACCTTC.